This T cell receptor (beta chain) was sequenced in a study of blood T cell repertoires in COVID-19 (dated by TCRdb to 2020 to 2021). For the study in its entirety: Samples from collaborators originated in the United States, Italy and Spain and spanned both the acute and convalescent phases of COVID-19. The material from the prospective study consisted of cDNA or gDNA derived from T cells, B-cell-depleted T cells, or PBMCs. Deeply sampled blood TCRbeta repertoires from subjects exposed to, actively infected with, or recovered from COVID-19 were included in the dataset. A freely available public database, intended as a resource for researchers studying the immune response to SARS-CoV-2, is where the repertoires were released. The samples were drawn from the first 160 participants of the ongoing ImmuneRACE study and from 1,254 subjects provided by 6 global collaborators. Sample metadata almost always included a de-identified subject ID, COVID-19 status, age in years and sex. Where available, HLA class I and class II types were taken from metadata supplied by the sample provider and were not determined by assay-based typing. Here is what the overall study found, with its caveats: Clinical and demographic metadata were provided uncurated, with the amount varying by source and participant.

In the prospective study, participants were about 18 to 100 years old, resided in 24 geographic areas of the United States, and were enrolled through a virtual design. In the prospective study, participants were assigned to cohorts based on the clinical history participants reported in a screening survey and a study questionnaire. In the prospective study, whole blood, serum and a nasopharyngeal or oropharyngeal swab were collected from each participant by mobile phlebotomists. Participants in the prospective study had the option to provide additional blood draws and questionnaires over an approximately two-month period. Before DNA extraction, blood samples from the prospective study were shipped at room temperature or frozen. TCRbeta CDR3 regions were amplified from genomic DNA by means of the immunoSEQ Assay, a bias-controlled multiplex PCR. Turning to the authors' computational methods: Nucleated cell counts per sample were estimated from amplification of reference gene primers within the assay. To quantify the absolute abundance of each unique TCRbeta CDR3 rearrangement, sequence reads were collapsed and filtered. Productive Simpson clonality was computed per sample as the square root of Simpson's diversity index over productive rearrangements. What TCRdb holds here is the immuneACCESS table cut down to in-frame rearrangements. Part of the clones is not present; checked against another copy, under half of the missing clones reflect an unresolved V gene, and the others are unexplained. That table furnishes V, J and clone size, whereas the DNA furnished D and trimming. The sample yields about 210,000 clones; roughly 86% were counted once. The ten largest make up roughly 5.9% of the sample.

In this sample, this clone turned up once. Its antigen has not been determined. No quality values exist for individual bases; no much larger clone is one base distant. In the germline V gene, CDR1 corresponds to SGHAT and CDR2 to FQNNGV. V ends up 5 bases short and J 6 bases short, with an unmatched junction base count of 11. The CDR3 numbers 15 residues from cysteine through phenylalanine. Of all the DNA, just the CDR3 is kept, 45 bases in frame from base 1. Material: PBMCs or T cells enriched from blood (not recorded which). The chain is made from TRBV11-2 and TRBJ2-7; 9 middle bases align to TRBD2. The receptor comes from a man aged 35 to 55 with acute COVID-19. The nucleotide sequence is TGTGCCAGCAGCGGATTAGCGGGAGAGGCAGTCGAGCAGTACTTC. Translation gives CASSGLAGEAVEQYF.